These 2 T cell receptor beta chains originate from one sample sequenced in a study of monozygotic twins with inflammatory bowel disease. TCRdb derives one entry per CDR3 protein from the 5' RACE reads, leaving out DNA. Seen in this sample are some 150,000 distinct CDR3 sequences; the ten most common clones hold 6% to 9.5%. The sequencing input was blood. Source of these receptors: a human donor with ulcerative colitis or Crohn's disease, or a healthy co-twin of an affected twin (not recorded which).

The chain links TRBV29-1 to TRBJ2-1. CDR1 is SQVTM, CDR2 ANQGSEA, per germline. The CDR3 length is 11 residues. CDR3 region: CSVVMRNDKFF.

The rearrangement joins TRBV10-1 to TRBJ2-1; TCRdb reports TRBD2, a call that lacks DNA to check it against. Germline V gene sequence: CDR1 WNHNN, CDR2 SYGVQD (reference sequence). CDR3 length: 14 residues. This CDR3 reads CASSAEGTSRPQFF.